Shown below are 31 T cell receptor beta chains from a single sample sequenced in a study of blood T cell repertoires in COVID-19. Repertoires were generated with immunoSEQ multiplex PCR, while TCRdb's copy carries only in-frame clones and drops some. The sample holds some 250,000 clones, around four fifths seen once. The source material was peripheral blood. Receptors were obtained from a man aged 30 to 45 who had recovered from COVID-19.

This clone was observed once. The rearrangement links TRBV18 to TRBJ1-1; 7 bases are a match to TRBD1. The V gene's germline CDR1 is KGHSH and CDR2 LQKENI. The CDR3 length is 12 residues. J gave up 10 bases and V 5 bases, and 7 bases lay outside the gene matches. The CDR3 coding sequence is TGTGCCAGCTCAGAGGACAGGCTCGGAGCTTTCTTT. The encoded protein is CASSEDRLGAFF.

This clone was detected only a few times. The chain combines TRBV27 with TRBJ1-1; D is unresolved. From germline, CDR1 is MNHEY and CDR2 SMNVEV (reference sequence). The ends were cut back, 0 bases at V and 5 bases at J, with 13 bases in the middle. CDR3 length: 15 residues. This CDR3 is CASSLSGGLETEAFF. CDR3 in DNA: TGTGCCAGCAGTTTATCGGGAGGGTTGGAGACTGAAGCTTTCTTT.

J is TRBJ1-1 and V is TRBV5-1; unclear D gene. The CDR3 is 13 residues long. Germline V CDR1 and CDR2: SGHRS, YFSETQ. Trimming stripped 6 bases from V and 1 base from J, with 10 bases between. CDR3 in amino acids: CASMRVGNTEAFF. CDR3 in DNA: TGCGCCAGCATGAGGGTGGGGAACACTGAAGCTTTCTTT.

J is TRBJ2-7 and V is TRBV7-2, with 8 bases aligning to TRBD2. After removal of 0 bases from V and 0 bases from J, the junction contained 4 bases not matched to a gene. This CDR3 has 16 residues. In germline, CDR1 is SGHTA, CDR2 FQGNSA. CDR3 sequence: CASSLASGTSSYEQYF. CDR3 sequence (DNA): TGTGCCAGCAGCTTAGCTTCCGGGACTAGCTCCTACGAGCAGTACTTC.

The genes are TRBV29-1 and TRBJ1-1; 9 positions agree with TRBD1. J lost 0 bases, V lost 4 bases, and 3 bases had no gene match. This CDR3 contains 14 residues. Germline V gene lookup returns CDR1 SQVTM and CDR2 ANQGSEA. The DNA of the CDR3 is TGCAGCGTTGCGGGACAGGGAATGAACACTGAAGCTTTCTTT. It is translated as CSVAGQGMNTEAFF.

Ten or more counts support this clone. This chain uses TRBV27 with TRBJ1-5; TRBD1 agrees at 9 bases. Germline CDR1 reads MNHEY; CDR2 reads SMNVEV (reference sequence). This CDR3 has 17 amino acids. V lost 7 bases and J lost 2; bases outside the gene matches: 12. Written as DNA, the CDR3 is TGTGCCAGCACCGAAGAACCCACAGGGGGCGGCAATCAGCCCCAGCATTTT. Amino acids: CASTEEPTGGGNQPQHF.

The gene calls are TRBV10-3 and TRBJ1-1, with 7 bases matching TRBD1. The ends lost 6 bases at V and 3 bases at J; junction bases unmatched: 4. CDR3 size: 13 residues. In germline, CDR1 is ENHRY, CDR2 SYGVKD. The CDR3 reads CAIREDRDTEAFF. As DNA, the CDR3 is TGTGCCATCAGAGAAGACAGGGACACTGAAGCTTTCTTT.

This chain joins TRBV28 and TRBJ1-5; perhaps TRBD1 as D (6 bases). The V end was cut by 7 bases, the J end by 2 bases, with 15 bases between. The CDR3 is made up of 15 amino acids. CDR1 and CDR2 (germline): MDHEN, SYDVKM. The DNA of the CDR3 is TGTGCCAGCATGACAGGAACAGCGGGCAATCAGCCCCAGCATTTT. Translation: CASMTGTAGNQPQHF.

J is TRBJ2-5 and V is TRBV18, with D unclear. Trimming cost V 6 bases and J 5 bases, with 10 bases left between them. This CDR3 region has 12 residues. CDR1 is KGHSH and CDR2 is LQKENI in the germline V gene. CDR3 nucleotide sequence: TGTGCCAGCTCCCCTGGGCAGGAGACCCAGTACTTC. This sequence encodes CASSPGQETQYF.

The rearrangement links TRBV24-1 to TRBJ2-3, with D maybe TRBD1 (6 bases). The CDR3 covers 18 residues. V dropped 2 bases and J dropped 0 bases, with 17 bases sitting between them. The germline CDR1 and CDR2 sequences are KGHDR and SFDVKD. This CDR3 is CATSDSRGPMSSTDTQYF. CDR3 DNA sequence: TGTGCCACCAGTGATTCCAGGGGTCCCATGTCTAGCACAGATACGCAGTATTTT.

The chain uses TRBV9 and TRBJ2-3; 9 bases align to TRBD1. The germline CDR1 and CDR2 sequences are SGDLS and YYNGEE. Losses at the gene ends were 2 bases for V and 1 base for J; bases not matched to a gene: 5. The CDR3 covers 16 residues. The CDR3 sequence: CASSVGQGVGTDTQYF. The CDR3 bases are TGTGCCAGCAGCGTGGGACAGGGAGTAGGCACAGATACGCAGTATTTT.

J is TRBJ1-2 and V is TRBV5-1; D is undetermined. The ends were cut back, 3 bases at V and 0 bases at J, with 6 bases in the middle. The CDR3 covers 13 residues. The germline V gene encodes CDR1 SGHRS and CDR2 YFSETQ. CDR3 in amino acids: CASSSGTNYGYTF. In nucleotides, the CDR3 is TGCGCCAGCAGCTCCGGGACTAACTATGGCTACACCTTC.

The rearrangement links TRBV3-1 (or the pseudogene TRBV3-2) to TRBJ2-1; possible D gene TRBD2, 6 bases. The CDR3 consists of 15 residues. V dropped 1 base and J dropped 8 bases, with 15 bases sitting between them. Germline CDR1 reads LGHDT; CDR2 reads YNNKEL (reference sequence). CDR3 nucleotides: TGTGCCAGCAGCCAAGGGAGACTAGTTGGGGATGAGCAGTTCTTC. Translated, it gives CASSQGRLVGDEQFF.

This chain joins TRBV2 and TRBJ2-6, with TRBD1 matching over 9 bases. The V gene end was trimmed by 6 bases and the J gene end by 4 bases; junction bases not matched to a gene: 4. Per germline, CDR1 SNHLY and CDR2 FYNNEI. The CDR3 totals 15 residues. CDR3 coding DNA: TGTGCCAGCAGGGAACAGGGGGCCGGGGCCAACGTCCTGACTTTC. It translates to CASREQGAGANVLTF.

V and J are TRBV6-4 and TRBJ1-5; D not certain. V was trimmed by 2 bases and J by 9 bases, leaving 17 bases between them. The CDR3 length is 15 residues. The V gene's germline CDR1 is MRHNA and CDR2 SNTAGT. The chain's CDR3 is CASSDDSGCSMPQHF. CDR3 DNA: TGTGCCAGCAGTGACGATTCGGGGTGCTCTATGCCCCAGCATTTT.

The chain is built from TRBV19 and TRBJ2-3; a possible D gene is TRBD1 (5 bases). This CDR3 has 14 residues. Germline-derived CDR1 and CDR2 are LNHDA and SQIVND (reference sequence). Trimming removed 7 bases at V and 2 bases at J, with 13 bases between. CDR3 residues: CASNRQHHTDTQYF. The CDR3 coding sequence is TGTGCCAGTAACAGACAGCATCACACAGATACGCAGTATTTT.

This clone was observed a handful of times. CDR3 region: CASSLEGASGYTF. The CDR3 nucleotides are TGTGCCAGCAGCTTAGAGGGGGCCAGTGGCTACACCTTC. The V gene is TRBV11-2, the J gene TRBJ1-2; tentatively, D is TRBD1 (6 bases). This CDR3 has 13 residues. With 0 bases removed from V and 7 bases from J, the gap between germline ends came to 9 bases. Germline V gene sequence: CDR1 SGHAT, CDR2 FQNNGV.

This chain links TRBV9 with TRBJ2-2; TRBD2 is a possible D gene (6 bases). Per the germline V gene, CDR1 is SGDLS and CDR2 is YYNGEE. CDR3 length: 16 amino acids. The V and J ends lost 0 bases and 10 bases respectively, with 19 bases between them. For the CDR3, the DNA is TGTGCCAGCAGCGTAGCTGTCGGGTGGGGGGTAGCGGAGCTGTTTTTT. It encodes CASSVAVGWGVAELFF.

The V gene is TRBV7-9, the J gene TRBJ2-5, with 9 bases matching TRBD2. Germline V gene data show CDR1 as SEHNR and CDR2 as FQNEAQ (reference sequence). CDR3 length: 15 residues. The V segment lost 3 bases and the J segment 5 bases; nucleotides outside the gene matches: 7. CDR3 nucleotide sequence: TGTGCCAGCAGCTTCGGGCGGGGGGGCAAGGAGACCCAGTACTTC. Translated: CASSFGRGGKETQYF.

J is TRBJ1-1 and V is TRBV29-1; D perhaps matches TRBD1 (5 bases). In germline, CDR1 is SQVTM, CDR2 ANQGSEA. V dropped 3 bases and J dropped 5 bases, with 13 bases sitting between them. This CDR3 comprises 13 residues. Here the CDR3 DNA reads TGCAGCGTTGAGGCGCACGGGGGGACTGAAGCTTTCTTT. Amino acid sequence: CSVEAHGGTEAFF.

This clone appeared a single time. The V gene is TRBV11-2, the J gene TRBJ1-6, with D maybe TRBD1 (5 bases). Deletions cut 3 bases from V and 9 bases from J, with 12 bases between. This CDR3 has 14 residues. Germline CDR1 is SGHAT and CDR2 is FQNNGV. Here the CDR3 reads CASSFGQGSSPLHF. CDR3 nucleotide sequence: TGTGCCAGCAGCTTCGGGCAGGGCTCTTCACCCCTCCACTTT.

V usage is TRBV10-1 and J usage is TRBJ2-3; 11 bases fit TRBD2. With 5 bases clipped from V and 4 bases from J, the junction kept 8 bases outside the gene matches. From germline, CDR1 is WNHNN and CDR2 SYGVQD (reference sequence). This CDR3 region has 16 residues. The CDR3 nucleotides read TGCGCCAGCAGTTTGAATAGCGGGGGGGCCCCAGATACGCAGTATTTT. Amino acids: CASSLNSGGAPDTQYF.

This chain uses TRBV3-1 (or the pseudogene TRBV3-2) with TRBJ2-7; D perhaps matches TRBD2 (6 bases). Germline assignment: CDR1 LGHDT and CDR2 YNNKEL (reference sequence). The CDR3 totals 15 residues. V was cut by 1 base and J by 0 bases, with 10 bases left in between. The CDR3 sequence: CASSQGLGGSYEQYF. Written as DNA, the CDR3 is TGTGCCAGCAGCCAAGGCCTCGGGGGCTCCTACGAGCAGTACTTC.

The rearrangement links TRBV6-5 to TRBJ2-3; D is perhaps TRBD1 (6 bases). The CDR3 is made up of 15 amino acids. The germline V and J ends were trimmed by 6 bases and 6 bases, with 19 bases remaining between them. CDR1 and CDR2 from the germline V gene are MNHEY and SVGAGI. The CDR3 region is CASSYDRMGVDTQYF. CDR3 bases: TGTGCCAGCAGCTACGACAGGATGGGTGTGGATACGCAGTATTTT.

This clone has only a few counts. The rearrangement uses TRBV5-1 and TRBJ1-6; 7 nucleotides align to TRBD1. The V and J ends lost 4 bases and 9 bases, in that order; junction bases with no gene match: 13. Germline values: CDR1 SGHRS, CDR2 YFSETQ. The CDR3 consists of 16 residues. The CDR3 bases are TGCGCCAGCAGCCCGGGGACAGCCGAGGCTAGTTCACCCCTCCACTTT. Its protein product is CASSPGTAEASSPLHF.

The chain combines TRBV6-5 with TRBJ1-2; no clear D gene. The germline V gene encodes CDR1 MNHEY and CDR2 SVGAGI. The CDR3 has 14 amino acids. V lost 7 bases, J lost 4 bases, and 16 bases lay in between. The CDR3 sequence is CASTAIPVAYGYTF. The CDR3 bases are TGTGCCAGCACAGCGATTCCCGTGGCCTATGGCTACACCTTC.

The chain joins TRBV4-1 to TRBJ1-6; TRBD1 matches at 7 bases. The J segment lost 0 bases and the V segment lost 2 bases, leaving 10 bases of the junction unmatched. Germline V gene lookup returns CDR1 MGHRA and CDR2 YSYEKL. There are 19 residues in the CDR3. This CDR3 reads CASSQLPGQTSSYNSPLHF. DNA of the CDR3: TGCGCCAGCAGCCAACTCCCGGGACAGACGAGCTCCTATAATTCACCCCTCCACTTT.

The DNA for the CDR3 is TGTGCCAGCAGCCCCGGACAGGGGAGGGGGTCAGATACGCAGTATTTT. Translating gives CASSPGQGRGSDTQYF. The V call is TRBV7-3, the J call TRBJ2-3; 9 bases line up with TRBD1. CDR3 size: 16 residues. J lost 4 bases, V lost 5 bases, and 10 bases had no gene match. Germline values: CDR1 SGHTA, CDR2 FQGTGA.

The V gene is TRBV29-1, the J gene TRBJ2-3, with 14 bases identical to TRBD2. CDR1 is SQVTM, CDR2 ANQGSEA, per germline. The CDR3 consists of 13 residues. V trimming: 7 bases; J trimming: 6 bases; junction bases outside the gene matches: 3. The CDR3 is CSARLAGGDTQYF. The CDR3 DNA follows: TGCAGCGCCAGACTAGCGGGGGGGGATACGCAGTATTTT.

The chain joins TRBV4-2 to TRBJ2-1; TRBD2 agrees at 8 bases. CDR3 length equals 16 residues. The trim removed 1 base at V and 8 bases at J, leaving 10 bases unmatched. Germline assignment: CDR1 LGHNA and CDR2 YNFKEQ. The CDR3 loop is CASSQGSIRAGDEQFF. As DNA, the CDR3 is TGTGCCAGCAGCCAAGGTTCCATACGAGCGGGGGATGAGCAGTTCTTC.

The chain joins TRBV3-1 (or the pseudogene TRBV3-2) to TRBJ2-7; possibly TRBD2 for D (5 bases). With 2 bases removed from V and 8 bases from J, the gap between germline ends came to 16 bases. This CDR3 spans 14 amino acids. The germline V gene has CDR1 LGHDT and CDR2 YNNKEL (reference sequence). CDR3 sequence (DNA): TGTGCCAGCAGCCAATCTCGTCGGAGCGGCCAGCAGTACTTC. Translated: CASSQSRRSGQQYF.